This paragraph covers one TCR beta chain sequence. The antigen is undetermined. The data are from a study of T cells expressing NK-cell markers. Study in general: CD3+CD56+NKG2C+, CD3+CD56+NKG2C- and CD3+CD56-NKG2C+ T cells, once sorted, supplied the TCR beta repertoires. Seven sequenced donors out of eight were HCMV-seropositive, one seronegative.

Points from the study as a whole: Similarly, these clonotypes led the CD3+CD56-NKG2C+ fraction as well in a few donors.

TCR beta cDNA was made by 5'RACE template switching with UMIs. TCRdb processed the 5' RACE reads again and assigns one entry to each CDR3 protein, with no DNA. The sample data list 350,000 to 400,000 distinct CDR3 sequences. The CDR3 is 14 amino acids. Looked up from germline, CDR1 is LGHDT and CDR2 is YNNKEL (reference sequence). The V gene is TRBV3-1, the J gene TRBJ2-7; TCRdb gives TRBD2 as the D gene, but with no DNA this cannot be confirmed. Sequencing was performed on blood T cells: a sorted CD56 or NKG2C T cell subset, CD4+ or CD8+ T cells, or bulk PBMC T cells (not recorded which). This TCR came from a woman aged 45-65 years in good health. This CDR3 is CASSPTLDSLKQYF.